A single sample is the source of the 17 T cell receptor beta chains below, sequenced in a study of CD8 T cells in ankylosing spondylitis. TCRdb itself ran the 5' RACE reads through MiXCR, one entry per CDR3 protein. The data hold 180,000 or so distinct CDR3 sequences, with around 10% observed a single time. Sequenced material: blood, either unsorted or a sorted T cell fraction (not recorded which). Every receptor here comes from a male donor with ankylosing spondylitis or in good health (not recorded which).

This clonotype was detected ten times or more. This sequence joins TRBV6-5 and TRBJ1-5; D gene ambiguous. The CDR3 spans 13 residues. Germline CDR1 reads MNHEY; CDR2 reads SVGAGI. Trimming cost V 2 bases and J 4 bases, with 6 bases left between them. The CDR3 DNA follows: TGTGCCAGCAGTTACACCGGGAATCAGCCCCAGCATTTT. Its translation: CASSYTGNQPQHF.

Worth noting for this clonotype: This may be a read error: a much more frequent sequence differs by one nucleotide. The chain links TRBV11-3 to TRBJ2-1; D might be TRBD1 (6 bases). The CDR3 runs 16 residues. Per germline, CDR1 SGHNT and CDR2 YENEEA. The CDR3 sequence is CVSSLGGYSSYNEQFF. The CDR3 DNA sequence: TGTGTCAGCAGCTTAGGGGGTTACAGCTCCTACAATGAGCAGTTCTTC.

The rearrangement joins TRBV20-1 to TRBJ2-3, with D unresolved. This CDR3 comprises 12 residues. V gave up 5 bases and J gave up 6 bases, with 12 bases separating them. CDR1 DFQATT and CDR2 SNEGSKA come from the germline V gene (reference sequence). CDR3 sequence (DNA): TGCAGTGCTGCCTCGTCCGGGGATACGCAGTATTTT. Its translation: CSAASSGDTQYF.

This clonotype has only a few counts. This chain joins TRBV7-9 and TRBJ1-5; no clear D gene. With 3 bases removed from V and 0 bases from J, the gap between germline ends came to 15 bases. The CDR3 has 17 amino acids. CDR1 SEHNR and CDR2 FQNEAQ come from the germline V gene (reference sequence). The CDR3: CASSFLYTGPSNQPQHF. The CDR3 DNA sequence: TGTGCCAGCAGCTTCCTATACACGGGCCCTAGCAATCAGCCCCAGCATTTT.

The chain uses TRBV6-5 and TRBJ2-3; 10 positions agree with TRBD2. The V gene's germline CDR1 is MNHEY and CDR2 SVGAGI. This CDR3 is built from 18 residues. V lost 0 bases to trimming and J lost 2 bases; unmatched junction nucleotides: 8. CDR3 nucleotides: TGTGCCAGCAGTTACTCGGGAAGGACTAGCGGTTCCACAGATACGCAGTATTTT. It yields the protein CASSYSGRTSGSTDTQYF.

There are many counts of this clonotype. DNA for the CDR3: TGTGCCATCAGTGAGAAGCAGCGGGAGGGCCCCGATACGCAGTATTTT. It yields the protein CAISEKQREGPDTQYF. This sequence joins TRBV10-3 and TRBJ2-3, with 10 bases lining up with TRBD2. The CDR3 consists of 16 residues. Germline V gene data show CDR1 as ENHRY and CDR2 as SYGVKD. V was pared by 2 bases and J by 6 bases, with 8 bases of the junction left unmatched.

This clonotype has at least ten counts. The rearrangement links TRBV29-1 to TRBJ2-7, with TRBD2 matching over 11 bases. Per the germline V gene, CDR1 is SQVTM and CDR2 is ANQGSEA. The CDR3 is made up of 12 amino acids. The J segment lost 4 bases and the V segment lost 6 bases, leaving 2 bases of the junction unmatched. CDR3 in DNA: TGCAGCGTGGGGACTAGCGGTTACGAGCAGTACTTC. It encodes CSVGTSGYEQYF.

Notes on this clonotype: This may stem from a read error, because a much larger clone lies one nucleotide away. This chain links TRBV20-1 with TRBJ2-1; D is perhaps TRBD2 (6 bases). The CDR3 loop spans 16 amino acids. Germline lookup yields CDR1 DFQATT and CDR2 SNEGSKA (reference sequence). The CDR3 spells CSARDWRTNEYSEQFF. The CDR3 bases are TGCAGTGCTAGAGATTGGAGGACTAACGAGTACAGTGAGCAGTTCTTC.

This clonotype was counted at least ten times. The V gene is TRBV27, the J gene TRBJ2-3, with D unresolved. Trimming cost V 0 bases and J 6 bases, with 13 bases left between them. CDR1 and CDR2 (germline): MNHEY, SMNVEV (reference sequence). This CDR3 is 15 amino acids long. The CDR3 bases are TGTGCCAGCAGTTTATCCGCGTCCCTCGTTGATACGCAGTATTTT. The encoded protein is CASSLSASLVDTQYF.

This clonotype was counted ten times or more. The CDR3 sequence: CSASDRGFGYTF. The CDR3 DNA reads as TGCAGTGCTAGCGACAGGGGCTTTGGCTACACCTTC. V usage is TRBV20-1 and J usage is TRBJ1-2, with 8 positions matching TRBD1. This CDR3 is 12 amino acids long. J gave up 7 bases and V 3 bases, and 4 bases lay outside the gene matches. CDR1 and CDR2 (germline): DFQATT, SNEGSKA (reference sequence).

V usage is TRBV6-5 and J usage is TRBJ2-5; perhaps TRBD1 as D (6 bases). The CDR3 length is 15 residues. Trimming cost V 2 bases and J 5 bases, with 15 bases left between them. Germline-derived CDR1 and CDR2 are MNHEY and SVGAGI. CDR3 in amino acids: CASSYPTGGVETQYF. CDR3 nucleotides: TGTGCCAGCAGTTACCCGACAGGAGGTGTGGAGACCCAGTACTTC.

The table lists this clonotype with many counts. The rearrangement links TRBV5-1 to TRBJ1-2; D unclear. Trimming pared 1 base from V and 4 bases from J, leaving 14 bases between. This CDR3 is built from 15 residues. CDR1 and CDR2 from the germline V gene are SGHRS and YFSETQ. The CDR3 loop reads CASSLPTQRGYGYTF. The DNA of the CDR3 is TGCGCCAGCAGCTTGCCGACCCAAAGAGGCTATGGCTACACCTTC.

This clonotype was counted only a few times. The CDR3 protein is CASSSGPDRDYEQYF. CDR3 sequence (DNA): TGTGCCAGCAGCTCGGGTCCGGACAGGGACTACGAGCAGTACTTC. This chain joins TRBV7-2 and TRBJ2-7; 8 nucleotides line up with TRBD1. This CDR3 region has 15 residues. Trimming cost V 4 bases and J 3 bases; bases outside gene matches: 8. The germline CDR1 and CDR2 sequences are SGHTA and FQGNSA.

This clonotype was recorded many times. The chain's CDR3 is CASSFGGGANYGYTF. In DNA, the CDR3 is TGTGCCAGCAGTTTCGGCGGAGGGGCTAACTATGGCTACACCTTC. The chain links TRBV12-3 or TRBV12-4 to TRBJ1-2; perhaps TRBD1 as D (5 bases). This CDR3 contains 15 residues. Trimming removed 3 bases from V and 0 bases from J, with 11 bases in between.

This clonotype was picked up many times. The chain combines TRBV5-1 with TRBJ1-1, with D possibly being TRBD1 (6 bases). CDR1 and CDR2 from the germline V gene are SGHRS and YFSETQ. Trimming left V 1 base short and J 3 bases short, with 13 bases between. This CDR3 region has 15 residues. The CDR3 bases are TGCGCCAGCAGCTTGAGCTCCAGGGGTGACACTGAAGCTTTCTTT. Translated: CASSLSSRGDTEAFF.

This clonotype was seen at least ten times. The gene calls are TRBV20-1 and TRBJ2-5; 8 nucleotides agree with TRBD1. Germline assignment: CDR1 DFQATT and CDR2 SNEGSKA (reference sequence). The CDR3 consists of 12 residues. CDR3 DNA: TGCAGCGCGGGACAGGCTGAAGGGGCCCAGTACTTC. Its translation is CSAGQAEGAQYF.

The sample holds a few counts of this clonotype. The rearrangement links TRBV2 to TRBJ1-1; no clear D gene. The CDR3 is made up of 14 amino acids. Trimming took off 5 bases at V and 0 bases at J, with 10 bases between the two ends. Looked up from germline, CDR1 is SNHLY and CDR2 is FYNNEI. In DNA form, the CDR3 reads TGTGCCAGCAGTTTTAAGATTCTGAACACTGAAGCTTTCTTT. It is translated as CASSFKILNTEAFF.